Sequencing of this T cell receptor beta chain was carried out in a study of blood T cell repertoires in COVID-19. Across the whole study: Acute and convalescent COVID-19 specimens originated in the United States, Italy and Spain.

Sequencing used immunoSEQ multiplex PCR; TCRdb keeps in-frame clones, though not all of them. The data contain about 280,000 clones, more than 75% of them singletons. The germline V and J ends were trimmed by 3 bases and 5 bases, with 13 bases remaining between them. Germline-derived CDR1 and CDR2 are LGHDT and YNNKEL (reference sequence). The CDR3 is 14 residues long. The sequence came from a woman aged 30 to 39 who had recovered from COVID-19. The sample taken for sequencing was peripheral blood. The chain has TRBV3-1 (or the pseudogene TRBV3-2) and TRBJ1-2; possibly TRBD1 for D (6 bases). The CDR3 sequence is CASSHSGQPYGYTF. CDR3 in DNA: TGTGCCAGCAGCCATTCAGGACAGCCTTATGGCTACACCTTC.